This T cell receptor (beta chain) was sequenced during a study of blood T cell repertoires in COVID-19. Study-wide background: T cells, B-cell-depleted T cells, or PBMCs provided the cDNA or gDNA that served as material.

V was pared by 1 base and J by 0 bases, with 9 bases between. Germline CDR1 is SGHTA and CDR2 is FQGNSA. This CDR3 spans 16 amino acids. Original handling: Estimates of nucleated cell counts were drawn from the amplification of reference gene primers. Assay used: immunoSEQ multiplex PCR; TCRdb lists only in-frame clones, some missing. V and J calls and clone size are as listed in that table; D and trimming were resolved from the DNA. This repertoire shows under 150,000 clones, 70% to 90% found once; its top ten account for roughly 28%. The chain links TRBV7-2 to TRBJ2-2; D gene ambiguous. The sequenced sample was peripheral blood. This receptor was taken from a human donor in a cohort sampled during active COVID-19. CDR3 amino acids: CASSLVQASNTGELFF. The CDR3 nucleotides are TGTGCCAGCAGCTTAGTCCAGGCATCGAACACCGGGGAGCTGTTTTTT.